A single sample is the source of the 32 T cell receptor beta chains below, sequenced in a study of molecular identifiers for immune sequencing clone quantification. TCRdb reprocessed the PCR reads via MiXCR and lists one record per CDR3 protein. The sample shows some 91,000 distinct CDR3 sequences, approximately 24% of them seen only once. Sequencing was carried out using naive CD8+ T cells from blood, with Jurkat cell RNA spiked in. Subset given: FACS-sorted CD8+CD4-CCR7+CD45RA+ naive T cells. Receptor source: a human donor in good health. Some libraries in this study had Jurkat cell RNA spiked in.

Of note for this clonotype: A much larger clone lies a single base off, so this may be a read error. Because it lacks the conserved phenylalanine or tryptophan at the end, this CDR3 is likely a read error. This chain connects TRBV20-1 to TRBJ2-7; D remains unclear. The germline V gene encodes CDR1 DFQATT and CDR2 SNEGSKA (reference sequence). Trimming took 0 bases from V and 1 from J, leaving 10 bases between them. CDR3 length: 14 amino acids. The CDR3 region has the DNA TGCAGTGCTAGAGATCATAAGGTTTCCTACGAGCAGTACCTC. It yields the protein CSARDHKVSYEQYL.

The chain employs TRBV10-3 and TRBJ1-6; tentative D call: TRBD1 (5 bases). Germline lookup yields CDR1 ENHRY and CDR2 SYGVKD. This CDR3 has 14 residues. The V gene lost 2 bases and the J gene lost 8 bases, with 10 bases spanning the gap. The CDR3 loop reads CAISETDRDSPLHF. CDR3 nucleotide sequence: TGTGCCATCAGTGAGACCGACAGAGATTCACCCCTCCACTTT.

This clonotype has just a few counts. The V and J genes are TRBV9 and TRBJ2-5; possibly TRBD1 or TRBD2 for D (5 bases each). V was cut by 2 bases and J by 0 bases, with 11 bases left in between. Germline values: CDR1 SGDLS, CDR2 YYNGEE. There are 15 residues in the CDR3. The DNA for the CDR3 is TGTGCCAGCAGCGTCTACGGGACCGACCAAGAGACCCAGTACTTC. Its protein is CASSVYGTDQETQYF.

Comment on this clonotype: One end of the junction varies from germline; a read error may be responsible. The chain recombines TRBV12-3 or TRBV12-4 with TRBJ1-4; the match to TRBD1 covers 7 bases. The CDR3 is 14 amino acids. CDR3 amino acids: CASTGTATNEKLLF. CDR3 coding DNA: TGTGCCAGCACCGGGACAGCAACTAATGAAAAACTGCTTTTT.

A word on this clonotype: One end of the junction fails to match germline, which may point to a read error. V usage is TRBV5-3 and J usage is TRBJ2-4; a weak D match, TRBD1 (6 bases). Being an ORF, TRBV5-3 has a function that is uncertain. The length of the CDR3 is 16 residues. In DNA, the CDR3 is TGTGCCAGCAGCTCACAGATGGGGACACCCAAAAACATTCAGTACTTC. Amino acids: CASSSQMGTPKNIQYF.

This clonotype was counted at least ten times. V gene TRBV4-3 combines with J gene TRBJ2-5; D remains ambiguous. Trimming removed 1 base at V and 1 base at J, with 4 bases between. Germline V gene lookup returns CDR1 LGHNA and CDR2 YSLEER. This CDR3 region has 13 residues. The chain's CDR3 is CASSQVAQETQYF. As DNA, the CDR3 is TGCGCCAGCAGCCAAGTAGCCCAAGAGACCCAGTACTTC.

Points on this clonotype: Given a much more abundant clone one base away, this may be a read error. J is TRBJ1-2 and V is TRBV29-1; 7 nucleotides match TRBD1. This CDR3 is 14 amino acids long. The germline V gene has CDR1 SQVTM and CDR2 ANQGSEA. The CDR3 protein is CSVEDRDSPNGYAF. CDR3 nucleotides: TGCAGCGTTGAAGACCGGGACAGCCCAAATGGCTACGCCTTC.

This clonotype came up many times. This chain uses TRBV5-5 with TRBJ1-1; maybe TRBD1 (5 bases). The ends were cut back, 1 base at V and 2 bases at J, with 9 bases in the middle. Germline V gene sequence: CDR1 SGHKS, CDR2 YYEKEE (reference sequence). The CDR3 runs to 14 residues. The CDR3 spells CASSLRGPNTEAFF. CDR3 DNA sequence: TGTGCCAGCAGCTTGCGGGGCCCCAACACTGAAGCTTTCTTT.

This clonotype showed up many times. The chain recombines TRBV5-5 with TRBJ2-7, with TRBD1 as a possible D gene (6 bases). CDR3 length: 12 residues. Germline V gene data show CDR1 as SGHKS and CDR2 as YYEKEE (reference sequence). The V and J ends lost 4 bases and 7 bases respectively, with 12 bases between them. This chain's CDR3 is CASSAIQGEQYF. The CDR3 DNA is TGTGCCAGCAGCGCCATACAGGGTGAGCAGTACTTC.

The CDR3 DNA is TGTGCCAGGCGTAGGGGTACAGATGTGCAGTTCTTC. Encoded protein: CARRRGTDVQFF. The V call is TRBV2, the J call TRBJ2-1; TRBD1 might be the D (5 bases). The germline V gene has CDR1 SNHLY and CDR2 FYNNEI. V was cut by 9 bases and J by 12 bases, with 18 bases left in between. The length of the CDR3 is 12 residues.

This clonotype was recorded many times. The chain is built from TRBV29-1 and TRBJ2-7, with TRBD2 identical over 7 bases. Germline loops: CDR1 SQVTM, CDR2 ANQGSEA. There are 15 residues in the CDR3. The V gene end was trimmed by 0 bases and the J gene end by 2 bases; junction bases not matched to a gene: 7. CDR3: CSVEESSGQPYEQYF. DNA for the CDR3: TGCAGCGTTGAAGAGTCTAGCGGTCAGCCCTACGAGCAGTACTTC.

About this clonotype: Since a much larger clone is just one base distant, this may be a read error. The rearrangement joins TRBV27 to TRBJ1-5, with unresolved D. CDR3 length equals 15 residues. The V gene's germline CDR1 is MNHEY and CDR2 SMNVEV (reference sequence). Trimming pared 2 bases from V and 8 bases from J, leaving 16 bases between. The CDR3 sequence: CASSLPAVSREPQHF. In DNA, the CDR3 is TGTGCCAGCAGTTTACCCGCCGTAAGTAGGGAGCCCCAGCATTTT.

As regards this clonotype: Being one base from a much bigger clone, this may be a read error. The V gene is TRBV19, the J gene TRBJ2-7; D perhaps matches TRBD2 (6 bases). The germline V gene has CDR1 LNHDA and CDR2 SQIVND (reference sequence). CDR3 length equals 13 residues. Here the CDR3 reads CASRSGLGDEHYF. Written as DNA, the CDR3 is TGTGCCAGTAGAAGCGGGTTGGGGGACGAGCATTACTTC.

This clonotype has more than one count but fewer than ten. Possible read error: a much larger clone is one base away. The V call is TRBV6-5, the J call TRBJ1-1; D possibly corresponds to TRBD1 (6 bases). Trimming took 7 bases from V and 4 from J, leaving 16 bases between them. CDR1 is MNHEY and CDR2 is SVGAGI in the germline V gene. The CDR3 length is 14 residues. The CDR3 DNA reads TGTGCCAGCACTCGTTCGGACAGCAGCACTGAAGCTTTCTTT. It specifies CASTRSDSSTEAFF.

This clonotype was counted many times. The J gene is TRBJ1-2, the V gene TRBV6-6; possibly TRBD1 for D (5 bases). Trimming took 2 bases from V and 6 from J, leaving 10 bases between them. Germline V lookup: CDR1 MNHNY, CDR2 SVGAGI (reference sequence). The CDR3 has 13 amino acids. CDR3 bases: TGTGCCAGCAGTTACGGGCAGGGAGATGGCTACACCTTC. Amino acids: CASSYGQGDGYTF.

The chain links TRBV27 to TRBJ2-6; 8 bases agree with TRBD1. The CDR3 runs 16 residues. Per the germline V gene, CDR1 is MNHEY and CDR2 is SMNVEV (reference sequence). With 5 bases clipped from V and 3 bases from J, the junction kept 6 bases outside the gene matches. CDR3 nucleotides: TGTGCCAGCAGTCCGGGCAGGGGGCATGGGGCCAACGTCCTGACTTTC. Translated: CASSPGRGHGANVLTF.

This chain links TRBV12-3 or TRBV12-4 with TRBJ2-3, with 10 bases matching TRBD2. This CDR3 has 16 residues. With 1 base clipped from V and 3 bases from J, the junction kept 4 bases outside the gene matches. The CDR3, as DNA: TGTGCCAGCAGTTTAGTGGCTAGCGGGAGTACAGATACGCAGTATTTT. Protein: CASSLVASGSTDTQYF.

This clonotype was counted only a few times. This chain joins TRBV27 and TRBJ2-5; the D is unclear. Germline lookup yields CDR1 MNHEY and CDR2 SMNVEV (reference sequence). Trimming removed 4 bases from V and 5 bases from J, with 14 bases in between. This CDR3 contains 14 residues. The CDR3: CASSSSWLTETQYF. CDR3 bases: TGTGCCAGCAGTTCATCTTGGCTGACTGAGACCCAGTACTTC.

The chain carries TRBV5-4 and TRBJ1-1, with D unresolved. The germline V and J ends were trimmed by 6 bases and 12 bases, with 18 bases remaining between them. The germline CDR1 and CDR2 sequences are SGHNT and YYREEE (reference sequence). The CDR3 is made up of 12 amino acids. Written as DNA, the CDR3 is TGTGCCAGCATGATATGGGGAACTAAAACTTTCTTT. Translation: CASMIWGTKTFF.

This clonotype was counted a few times. A much more abundant neighbour one base away suggests this may be a read error. Because the CDR3 is missing its conserved closing phenylalanine or tryptophan, this is likely a read error. The J gene is TRBJ2-7, the V gene TRBV28, with a weak D call TRBD1 (6 bases). V was clipped by 6 bases and J by 1 base, with 13 bases between them. This CDR3 is built from 14 residues. The germline gives CDR1 MDHEN, CDR2 SYDVKM. The CDR3 region has the DNA TGTGCCAGCAGCCAGGGGTCTGGATCCTACGAGCAGTACCTC. It specifies CASSQGSGSYEQYL.

The chain joins TRBV6-5 to TRBJ2-1; TRBD2 aligns across 10 bases. CDR3 length: 14 amino acids. Per the germline V gene, CDR1 is MNHEY and CDR2 is SVGAGI. The ends lost 5 bases at V and 7 bases at J; junction bases unmatched: 5. In DNA, the CDR3 is TGTGCCAGCAGTAGCGGGAGGGCGAGAAATGAGCAGTTCTTC. It codes for CASSSGRARNEQFF.

In this sample, this clonotype turned up many times. The chain carries TRBV19 and TRBJ1-1; tentatively, D is TRBD1 (5 bases). CDR1 is LNHDA and CDR2 is SQIVND in the germline V gene (reference sequence). V dropped 2 bases and J dropped 4 bases, with 11 bases sitting between them. The CDR3 sequence is 14 residues long. The CDR3 spells CASSILPGFTEAFF. The CDR3, as DNA: TGTGCCAGTAGTATATTGCCAGGGTTCACTGAAGCTTTCTTT.

As regards this clonotype: The junction departs from germline at one end; a sequencing error may be responsible. The CDR3 coding sequence is TGTGTCAGCAGCTCCACCAGGGTAACCCAAAAAATGTTAGCGGCTGGAAACACCATATATTTT. This codes for CVSSSTRVTQKMLAAGNTIYF. J is TRBJ1-3 and V is TRBV7-9; D is perhaps TRBD1 (5 bases). The CDR3 covers 21 residues. Germline loops: CDR1 SEHNR, CDR2 FQNEAQ (reference sequence).

This clonotype was recorded many times. Just one base apart from a much larger clone, this may be a read error. The chain recombines TRBV13 with TRBJ1-1; D is unclear. V lost 2 bases and J 0 bases, leaving 1 base between the germline ends. The CDR3 runs 12 residues. Germline V CDR1 and CDR2: PRHDT, FYEKMQ (reference sequence). CDR3 loop: CASSLLNTEAFF. The CDR3 nucleotides are TGTGCCAGCAGCTTACTGAACACTGAAGCTTTCTTT.

For this clonotype: Possible read error: a much larger clone is one base away. The chain has TRBV12-3 or TRBV12-4 and TRBJ2-7, with TRBD1 matching 7 bases. This CDR3 contains 13 residues. The ends lost 2 bases at V and 6 bases at J; junction bases unmatched: 4. This CDR3 is CASSLKGACEQYF. The CDR3 region has the DNA TGTGCCAGCAGTTTAAAGGGGGCCTGCGAGCAGTACTTC.

On this clonotype: A much larger clone lies a single base off, so this may be a read error. The J gene is TRBJ2-2, the V gene TRBV28, with 8 bases matching TRBD2. The CDR3 sequence is 15 residues long. V shed 4 bases, J shed 3 bases, and the junction held 4 bases outside the gene matches. CDR1 and CDR2 (germline): MDHEN, SYDVKM. The CDR3 here is CASSSELADTGELFF. The CDR3 DNA sequence: TGTGCCAGCAGTTCGGAACTAGCGGACACCGGGGAGCTGTTTTTT. Variable domain in full (rest from reference TRBV28 and TRBJ2-2): DVKVTQSSRYLVKRTGEKVFLECVQDMDHENMFWYRQDPGLGLRLIYFSYDVKMKEKGDIPEGYSVSREKKERFSLILESASTNQTSMYLCASSSELADTGELFFGEGSRLTVL.

This clonotype was seen at least ten times. The chain is built from TRBV4-1 and TRBJ2-1, with TRBD1 matching 7 bases. Germline loops: CDR1 MGHRA, CDR2 YSYEKL. J gave up 9 bases and V 0 bases, and 2 bases lay outside the gene matches. The CDR3 spans 13 residues. The CDR3: CASSQEGGREQFF. Written as DNA, the CDR3 is TGCGCCAGCAGCCAAGAAGGGGGCCGTGAGCAGTTCTTC.

This clonotype was picked up many times. The J gene is TRBJ2-2, the V gene TRBV6-5, with 10 bases matching TRBD1. CDR1 is MNHEY, CDR2 SVGAGI, per germline. CDR3 length equals 15 residues. Trimming at V came to 2 bases and at J to 7 bases, leaving 4 bases not matched to a gene. In DNA form, the CDR3 reads TGTGCCAGCAGTTACGGACAGGGGGTGATCGGGGAGCTGTTTTTT. This codes for CASSYGQGVIGELFF.

The sample holds many counts of this clonotype. The chain has TRBV5-6 and TRBJ1-1; a weak D match, TRBD1 (5 bases). CDR3 length: 15 amino acids. From germline, CDR1 is SGHDT and CDR2 YYEEEE. V gave up 6 bases and J gave up 3 bases, with 18 bases separating them. The CDR3 bases are TGTGCCAGCATCGGGAGTGGCAGGGTCGACACTGAAGCTTTCTTT. It encodes CASIGSGRVDTEAFF.

This clonotype was counted many times. V and J are TRBV13 and TRBJ2-3; TRBD1 might be the D (5 bases). CDR1 and CDR2 (germline): PRHDT, FYEKMQ (reference sequence). This CDR3 has 15 residues. Trimming removed 1 base from V and 3 bases from J, with 11 bases in between. CDR3 nucleotides: TGTGCCAGCAGCTTAGCTAGGGGTGGAACAGATACGCAGTATTTT. It specifies CASSLARGGTDTQYF.

This clonotype was detected many times. This sequence joins TRBV18 and TRBJ2-7, with no clear D. V shed 7 bases and J shed 2 bases, with 9 bases lying between them. The germline V gene encodes CDR1 KGHSH and CDR2 LQKENI. CDR3 size: 12 residues. For the CDR3, the DNA is TGTGCCAGCTTCGGTCCTACCTACGAGCAGTACTTC. Protein sequence: CASFGPTYEQYF.

Notes on this clonotype: A much larger clone lies one base from this, so it may be a read error. This chain uses TRBV28 with TRBJ1-5, with D unclear. The length of the CDR3 is 15 residues. In germline, CDR1 is MDHEN, CDR2 SYDVKM. The CDR3 is CPSSLGMQGNQPQHF. The CDR3 DNA is TGTCCCAGCAGTTTGGGGATGCAGGGCAATCAGCCCCAGCATTTT.